This is a list of T cell receptor beta chains from one sample in a study of blood T cell repertoires in COVID-19. The data were produced by immunoSEQ multiplex PCR, yet TCRdb's version contains in-frame clones alone and is incomplete. In the table there are some 390,000 clones, around 89% of which are singletons. Input material: peripheral blood. These receptors were taken from a woman in her thirties or forties with COVID-19, enrolled during active disease. Both conserved end residues are part of each CDR3. D genes are given only for firm matches. Clone size is stated in some rows and not others, as once, few, many or a class when expanded.

V	J	D	size	CDR3	DNA
TRBV5-1	TRBJ1-2	TRBD1	.	CASSLARDSSNYGYTF	TGCGCCAGCAGCTTGGCCCGGGACAGCTCTAACTATGGCTACACCTTC
TRBV6-2/TRBV6-3	TRBJ1-6	.	.	CASSTGKDNSPLHF	TGTGCCAGCAGTACAGGGAAGGATAATTCACCCCTCCACTTT
TRBV6-1	TRBJ1-2	.	.	CASSEGLAGTF	TGTGCCAGCAGTGAGGGGTTAGCGGGGACCTTC
TRBV12-3/TRBV12-4	TRBJ2-1	TRBD2	.	CASGERGGNEQFF	TGTGCCAGCGGGGAGCGGGGGGGCAATGAGCAGTTCTTC
TRBV23-1	TRBJ1-1	.	.	CASSQSSERNTEAFF	TGCGCCAGCAGTCAATCATCGGAGAGAAACACTGAAGCTTTCTTT
TRBV7-3	TRBJ2-3	.	.	CASSQASGLSTDTQYF	TGTGCCAGCAGCCAGGCGTCTGGACTTTCCACAGATACGCAGTATTTT
TRBV19	TRBJ2-7	TRBD2	.	CATRYQRLAGEQYF	TGTGCCACCAGGTACCAGAGACTAGCTGGCGAGCAGTACTTC
TRBV5-1	TRBJ2-7	.	.	CASGGLSGDEQYF	TGCGCCAGCGGAGGTCTTTCGGGGGACGAGCAGTACTTC
TRBV24-1	TRBJ1-5	TRBD1	.	CATSKGAYSNQPQHF	TGTGCCACCAGTAAGGGGGCGTATAGCAATCAGCCCCAGCATTTT
TRBV4-2	TRBJ1-4	.	.	CASSQDTSNEKLFF	TGTGCCAGCAGCCAGGACACGAGTAATGAAAAACTGTTTTTT
TRBV19	TRBJ1-2	TRBD1	.	CASSIIRDSYGYTF	TGTGCCAGTAGTATTATTCGGGACAGCTATGGCTACACCTTC
TRBV5-4	TRBJ2-5	.	.	CASSLRDQETQYF	TGTGCCAGCAGCTTGCGGGACCAAGAGACCCAGTACTTC
TRBV19	TRBJ2-1	.	.	CASSIEWRGSYNEQFF	TGTGCCAGTAGTATAGAATGGCGGGGCTCCTACAATGAGCAGTTCTTC
TRBV27	TRBJ2-3	TRBD2	.	CASSSGTSGRATDTQYF	TGTGCCAGCAGCTCGGGGACTAGCGGGAGGGCCACAGATACGCAGTATTTT
TRBV29-1	TRBJ2-3	.	.	CSVDDPRGFTDTQYF	TGCAGCGTTGATGACCCGAGGGGGTTCACAGATACGCAGTATTTT
TRBV12-5	TRBJ2-1	.	.	CASGLVVSGLNEQFF	TGTGCTAGTGGTTTGGTAGTAAGCGGGCTCAATGAGCAGTTCTTC
TRBV2	TRBJ2-7	TRBD2	.	CASANPPKLAAYEQYF	TGTGCCAGCGCCAATCCCCCAAAACTAGCGGCCTACGAGCAGTACTTC
TRBV2	TRBJ1-1	.	once	CASSERGWTEGRAFF	TGTGCCAGCAGTGAGCGGGGTTGGACTGAAGGGAGAGCTTTCTTT
TRBV3-1/TRBV3-2	TRBJ1-1	.	.	CASSTVGGEAFF	TGTGCCAGCTCGACGGTGGGGGGTGAAGCTTTCTTT
TRBV19	TRBJ1-4	.	.	CASNPSIGISANEKLFF	TGTGCCAGTAATCCCTCGATCGGGATTTCAGCTAATGAAAAACTGTTTTTT
TRBV6-2/TRBV6-3	TRBJ2-1	.	few	CASSRLGASNNEQFF	TGTGCCAGCAGTCGCCTTGGGGCTTCTAACAATGAGCAGTTCTTC
TRBV4-1	TRBJ2-5	.	once	CASSEMRVVDQETQYF	TGCGCCAGCAGCGAGATGAGGGTAGTGGACCAAGAGACCCAGTACTTC
TRBV4-3	TRBJ1-6	TRBD1	.	CASSQEQGRGNSPLHF	TGCGCCAGCAGCCAAGAACAAGGCAGGGGGAATTCACCCCTCCACTTT
TRBV11-2	TRBJ1-4	TRBD1	.	CASSARDRPNEKLFF	TGTGCCAGCAGCGCCCGGGACAGGCCTAATGAAAAACTGTTTTTT
TRBV5-4	TRBJ2-2	.	many	CASSLGPGSNTGELFF	TGTGCCAGCAGCTTGGGTCCGGGTTCGAACACCGGGGAGCTGTTTTTT
TRBV5-4	TRBJ1-1	.	once	CASSLPGTEAFF	TGTGCCAGCAGCTTGCCAGGGACTGAAGCTTTCTTT
TRBV19	TRBJ2-5	.	once	CASSDSRRVPYQETQYF	TGTGCCAGTAGTGACTCTAGGCGGGTTCCTTATCAAGAGACCCAGTACTTC
TRBV7-2	TRBJ2-3	.	.	CASLRGRTDTQYF	TGTGCCAGCCTGCGGGGGCGCACAGATACGCAGTATTTT
TRBV2	TRBJ2-5	.	.	CASSVPGGETQYF	TGTGCCAGCAGCGTGCCTGGGGGGGAGACCCAGTACTTC
TRBV15	TRBJ1-5	.	.	CATSRVGGEGVGQPQHF	TGTGCCACCAGCAGAGTAGGGGGGGAAGGGGTTGGCCAGCCCCAGCATTTT
TRBV5-1	TRBJ1-1	.	.	CASSLARAGEAFF	TGCGCCAGCAGCTTGGCCAGGGCAGGGGAAGCTTTCTTT
TRBV7-6	TRBJ2-7	.	.	CASSDGGSPSYEQYF	TGTGCCAGCAGCGATGGGGGGTCACCTTCCTACGAGCAGTACTTC
TRBV28	TRBJ1-2	.	.	CASSLPGPYGYTF	TGTGCCAGCAGTTTACCAGGGCCCTATGGCTACACCTTC
TRBV7-8	TRBJ1-4	.	few	CASSLVGRAATNEKLFF	TGTGCCAGCAGCTTAGTGGGCAGAGCAGCAACTAATGAAAAACTGTTTTTT
TRBV5-1	TRBJ2-3	TRBD1	.	CASSRTRTGGPDTQYF	TGCGCCAGCAGCCGCACCAGGACAGGGGGCCCAGATACGCAGTATTTT
TRBV5-1	TRBJ2-3	.	.	CASSLGLAGTDTQYF	TGCGCCAGCAGCTTGGGGCTAGCTGGGACAGATACGCAGTATTTT
TRBV18	TRBJ2-7	TRBD2	.	CASSPGLAGSYEQYF	TGTGCCAGCTCACCGGGACTAGCGGGATCCTACGAGCAGTACTTC
TRBV9	TRBJ1-1	.	.	CASSSGPWDEAFF	TGTGCCAGCAGCTCAGGGCCGTGGGATGAAGCTTTCTTT
TRBV5-1	TRBJ1-2	.	.	CASRAGEGNGYTF	TGCGCCAGCAGAGCAGGGGAGGGGAATGGCTACACCTTC
TRBV6-5	TRBJ2-1	TRBD1	.	CASSSVPGQGSDEQFF	TGTGCCAGCAGTTCCGTCCCGGGACAGGGTTCGGATGAGCAGTTCTTC
TRBV18	TRBJ2-4	.	once	CASSGEASKNIQYF	TGTGCCAGCTCCGGCGAGGCCTCCAAAAACATTCAGTACTTC